This TCR beta chain comes out of a study of blood T cells in healthy people across ages. Primed by a sample-barcoded 5' primer and a J-beta primer mix, a second PCR proceeded for about 7 to 11 cycles. MiXCR, run by TCRdb on the 5' RACE reads, gives a single entry per CDR3 protein. The repertoire holds about 1.5 million distinct CDR3 sequences, with approximately 43% as singletons. This CDR3 contains 15 residues. Germline V gene lookup returns CDR1 MNHNY and CDR2 SVGAGI (reference sequence). V lost 7 bases to trimming and J lost 8 bases, with 23 bases between them. Ten or more counts support this clonotype. The sample providers were healthy Caucasian people from Russia, aged roughly 6 to 90.

The gene calls are TRBV6-6 and TRBJ1-2; maybe TRBD1 (6 bases). Sequencing input: blood. The TCR comes from a woman under 30 in good health. The CDR3 DNA reads as TGTGCCAGCATTTCCGCCCGGGACAACCCGTCGGGCTACACCTTC. Its protein product is CASISARDNPSGYTF.